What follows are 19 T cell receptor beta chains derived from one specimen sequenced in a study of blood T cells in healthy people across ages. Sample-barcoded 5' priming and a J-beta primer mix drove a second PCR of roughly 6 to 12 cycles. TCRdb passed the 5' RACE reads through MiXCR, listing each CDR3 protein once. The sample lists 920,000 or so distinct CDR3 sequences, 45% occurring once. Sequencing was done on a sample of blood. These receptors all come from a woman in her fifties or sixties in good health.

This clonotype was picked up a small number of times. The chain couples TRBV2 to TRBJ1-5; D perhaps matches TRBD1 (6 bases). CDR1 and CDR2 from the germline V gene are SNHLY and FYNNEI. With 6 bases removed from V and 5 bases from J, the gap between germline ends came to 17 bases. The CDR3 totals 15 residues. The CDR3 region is CASRGHPIGDQPQHF. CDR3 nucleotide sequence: TGTGCCAGCAGGGGACACCCCATCGGGGATCAGCCCCAGCATTTT.

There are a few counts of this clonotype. CDR3 sequence: CSVQRLGGSTDTQYF. The CDR3 nucleotides read TGCAGCGTTCAACGATTGGGCGGGAGCACAGATACGCAGTATTTT. The V gene is TRBV29-1, the J gene TRBJ2-3; D is perhaps TRBD2 (5 bases). This CDR3 contains 15 residues. Trimming removed 5 bases from V and 0 bases from J, with 15 bases in between. The germline CDR1 and CDR2 sequences are SQVTM and ANQGSEA.

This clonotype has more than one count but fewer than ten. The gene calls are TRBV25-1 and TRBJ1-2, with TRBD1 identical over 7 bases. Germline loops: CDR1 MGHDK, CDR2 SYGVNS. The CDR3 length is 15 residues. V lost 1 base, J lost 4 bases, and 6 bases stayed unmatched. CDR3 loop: CASSEWDSDLYGYTF. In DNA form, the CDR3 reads TGTGCCAGCAGTGAATGGGACAGTGATCTCTATGGCTACACCTTC.

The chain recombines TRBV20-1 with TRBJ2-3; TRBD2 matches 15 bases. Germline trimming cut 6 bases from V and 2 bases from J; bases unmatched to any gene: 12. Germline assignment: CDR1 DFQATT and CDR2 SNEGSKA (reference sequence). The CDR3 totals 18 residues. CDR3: CSAEGTSGRSQFTDTQYF. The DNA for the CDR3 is TGCAGTGCCGAGGGGACTAGCGGGAGGAGCCAGTTCACAGATACGCAGTATTTT.

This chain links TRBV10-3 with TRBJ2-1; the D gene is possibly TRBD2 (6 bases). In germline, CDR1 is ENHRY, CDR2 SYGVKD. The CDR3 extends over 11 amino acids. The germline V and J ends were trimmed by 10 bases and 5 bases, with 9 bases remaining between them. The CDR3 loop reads CATGENNEQFF. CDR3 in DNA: TGTGCCACGGGGGAGAACAATGAGCAGTTCTTC.

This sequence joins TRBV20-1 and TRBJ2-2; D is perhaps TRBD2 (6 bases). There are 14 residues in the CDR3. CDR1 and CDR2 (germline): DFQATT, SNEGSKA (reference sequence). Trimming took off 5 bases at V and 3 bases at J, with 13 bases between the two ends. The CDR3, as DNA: TGCAGTGCTTCCACTAGCACCCACACCGGGGAGCTGTTTTTT. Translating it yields CSASTSTHTGELFF.

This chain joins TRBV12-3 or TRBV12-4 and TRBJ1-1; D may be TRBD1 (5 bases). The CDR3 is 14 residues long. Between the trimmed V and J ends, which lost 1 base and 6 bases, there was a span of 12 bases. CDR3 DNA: TGTGCCAGCAGTTTAGGGGGGTTGGGCGCTGAAGCTTTCTTT. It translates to CASSLGGLGAEAFF.

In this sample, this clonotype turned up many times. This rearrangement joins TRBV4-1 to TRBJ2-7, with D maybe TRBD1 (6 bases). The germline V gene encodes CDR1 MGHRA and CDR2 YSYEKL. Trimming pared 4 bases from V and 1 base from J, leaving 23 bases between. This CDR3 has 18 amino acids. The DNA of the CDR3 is TGCGCCAGCAGCCGACAATTCCAACAGGGCTCCCTTTCCTACGAGCAGTACTTC. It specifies CASSRQFQQGSLSYEQYF.

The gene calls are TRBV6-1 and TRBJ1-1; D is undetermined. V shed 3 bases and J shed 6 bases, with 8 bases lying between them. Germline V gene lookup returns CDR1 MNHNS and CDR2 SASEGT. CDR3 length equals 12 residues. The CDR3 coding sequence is TGTGCCAGCAGTGATATTGTGGCTGAAGCTTTCTTT. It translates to CASSDIVAEAFF.

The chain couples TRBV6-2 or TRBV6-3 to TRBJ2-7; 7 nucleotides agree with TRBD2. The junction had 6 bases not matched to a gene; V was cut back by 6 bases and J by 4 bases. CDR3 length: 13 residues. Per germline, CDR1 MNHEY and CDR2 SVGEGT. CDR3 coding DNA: TGTGCCAGCAGCCGGGGGGACGGATACGAGCAGTACTTC. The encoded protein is CASSRGDGYEQYF.

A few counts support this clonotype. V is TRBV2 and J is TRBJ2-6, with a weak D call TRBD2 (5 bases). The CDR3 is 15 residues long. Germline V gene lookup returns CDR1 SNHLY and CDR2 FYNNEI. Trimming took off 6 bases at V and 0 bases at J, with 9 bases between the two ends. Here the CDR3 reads CASRREISGANVLTF. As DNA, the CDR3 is TGTGCCAGCAGGAGGGAGATCTCTGGGGCCAACGTCCTGACTTTC. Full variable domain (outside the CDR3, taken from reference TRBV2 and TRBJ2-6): EPEVTQTPSHQVTQMGQEVILRCVPISNHLYFYWYRQILGQKVEFLVSFYNNEISEKSEIFDDQFSVERPDGSNFTLKIRSTKLEDSAMYFCASRREISGANVLTFGAGSRLTVL.

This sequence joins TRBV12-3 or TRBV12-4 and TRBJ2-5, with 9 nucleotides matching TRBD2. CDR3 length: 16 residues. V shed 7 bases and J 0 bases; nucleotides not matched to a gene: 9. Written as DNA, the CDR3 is TGTGCCAGCACCAACGGGGCGGGAGGGTACCAAGAGACCCAGTACTTC. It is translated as CASTNGAGGYQETQYF.

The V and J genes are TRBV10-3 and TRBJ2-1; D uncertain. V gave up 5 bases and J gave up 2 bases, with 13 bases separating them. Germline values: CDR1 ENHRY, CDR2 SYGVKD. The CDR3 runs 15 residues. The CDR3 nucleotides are TGTGCCATCAGTCCTCTGGAGTTGGCCTACAATGAGCAGTTCTTC. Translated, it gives CAISPLELAYNEQFF.

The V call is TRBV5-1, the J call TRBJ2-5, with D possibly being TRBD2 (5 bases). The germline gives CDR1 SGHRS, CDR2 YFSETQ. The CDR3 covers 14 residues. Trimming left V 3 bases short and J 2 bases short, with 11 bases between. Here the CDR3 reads CASSSVSEQETQYF. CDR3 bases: TGCGCCAGCAGCTCCGTTAGCGAGCAAGAGACCCAGTACTTC.

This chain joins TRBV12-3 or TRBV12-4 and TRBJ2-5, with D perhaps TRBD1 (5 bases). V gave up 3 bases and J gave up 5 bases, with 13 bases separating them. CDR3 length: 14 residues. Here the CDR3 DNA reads TGTGCCAGCAGTTTTGGAAAGGGGTGGGAGACCCAGTACTTC. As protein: CASSFGKGWETQYF.

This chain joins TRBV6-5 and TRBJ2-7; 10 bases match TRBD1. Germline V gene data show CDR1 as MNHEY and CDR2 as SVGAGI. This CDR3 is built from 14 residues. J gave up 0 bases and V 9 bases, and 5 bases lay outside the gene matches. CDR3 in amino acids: CASFRDRGSYEQYF. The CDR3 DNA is TGTGCCAGTTTCCGGGACAGGGGCTCCTACGAGCAGTACTTC.

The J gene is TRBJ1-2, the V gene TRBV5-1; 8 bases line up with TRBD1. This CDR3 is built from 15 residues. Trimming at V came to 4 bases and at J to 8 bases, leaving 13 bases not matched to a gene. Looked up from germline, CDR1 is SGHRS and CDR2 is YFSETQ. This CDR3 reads CASSIGTGGQEGYTF. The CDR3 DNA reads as TGCGCCAGCAGCATCGGGACAGGTGGGCAGGAAGGCTACACCTTC. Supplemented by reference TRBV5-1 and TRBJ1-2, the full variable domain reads KAGVTQTPRYLIKTRGQQVTLSCSPISGHRSVSWYQQTPGQGLQFLFEYFSETQRNKGNFPGRFSGRQFSNSRSEMNVSTLELGDSALYLCASSIGTGGQEGYTFGSGTRLTVV.

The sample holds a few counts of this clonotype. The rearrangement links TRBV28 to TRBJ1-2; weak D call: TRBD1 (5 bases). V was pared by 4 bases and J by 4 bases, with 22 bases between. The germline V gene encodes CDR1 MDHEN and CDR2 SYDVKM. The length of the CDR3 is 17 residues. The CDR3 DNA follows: TGTGCCAGCAGTTCTGCCGGGGGGATATGGCCTCTCTATGGCTACACCTTC. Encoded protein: CASSSAGGIWPLYGYTF.

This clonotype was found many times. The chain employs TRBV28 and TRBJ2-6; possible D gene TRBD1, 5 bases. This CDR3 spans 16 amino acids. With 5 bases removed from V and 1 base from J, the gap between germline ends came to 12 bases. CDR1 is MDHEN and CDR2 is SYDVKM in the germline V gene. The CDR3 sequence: CASSRQTLSGANVLTF. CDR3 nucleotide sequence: TGTGCCAGCAGTCGACAGACTCTATCTGGGGCCAACGTCCTGACTTTC.